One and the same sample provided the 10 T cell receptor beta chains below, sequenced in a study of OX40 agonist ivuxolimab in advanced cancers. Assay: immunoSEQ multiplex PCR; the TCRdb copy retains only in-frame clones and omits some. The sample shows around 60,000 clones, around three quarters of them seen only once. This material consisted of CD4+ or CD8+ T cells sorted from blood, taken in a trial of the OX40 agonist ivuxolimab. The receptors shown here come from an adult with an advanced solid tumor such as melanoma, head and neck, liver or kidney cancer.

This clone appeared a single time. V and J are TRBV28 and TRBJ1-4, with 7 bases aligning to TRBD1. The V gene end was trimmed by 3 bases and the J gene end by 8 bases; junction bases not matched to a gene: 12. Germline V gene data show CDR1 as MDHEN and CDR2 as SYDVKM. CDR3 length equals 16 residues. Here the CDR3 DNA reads TGTGCCAGCAGTTTCAGGGGGGCCGGGGATGGCGAAAAACTGTTTTTT. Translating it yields CASSFRGAGDGEKLFF.

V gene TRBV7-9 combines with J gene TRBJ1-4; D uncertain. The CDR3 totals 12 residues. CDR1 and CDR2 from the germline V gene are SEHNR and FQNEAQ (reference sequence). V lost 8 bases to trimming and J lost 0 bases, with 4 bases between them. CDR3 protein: CASRTTNEKLFF. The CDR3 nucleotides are TGTGCCAGCCGTACAACTAATGAAAAACTGTTTTTT. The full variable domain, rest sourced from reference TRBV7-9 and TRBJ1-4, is DTGVSQNPRHKITKRGQNVTFRCDPISEHNRLYWYRQTLGQGPEFLTYFQNEAQLEKSRLLSDRFSAERPKGSFSTLEIQRTEQGDSAMYLCASRTTNEKLFFGSGTQLSVL.

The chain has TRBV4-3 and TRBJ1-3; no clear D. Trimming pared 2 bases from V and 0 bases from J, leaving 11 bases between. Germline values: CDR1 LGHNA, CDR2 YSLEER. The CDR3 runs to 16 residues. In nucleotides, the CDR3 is TGCGCCAGCAGCCAATCCAGACCTTTCTCTGGAAACACCATATATTTT. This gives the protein CASSQSRPFSGNTIYF.

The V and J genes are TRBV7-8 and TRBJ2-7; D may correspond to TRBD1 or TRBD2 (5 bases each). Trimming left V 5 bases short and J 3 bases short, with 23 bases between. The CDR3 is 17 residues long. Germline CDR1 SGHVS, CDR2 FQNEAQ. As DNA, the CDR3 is TGTGCCAGCAGCCCCCGAGTTTCAGCGGCTGGGGGCTACGAGCAGTACTTC. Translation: CASSPRVSAAGGYEQYF.

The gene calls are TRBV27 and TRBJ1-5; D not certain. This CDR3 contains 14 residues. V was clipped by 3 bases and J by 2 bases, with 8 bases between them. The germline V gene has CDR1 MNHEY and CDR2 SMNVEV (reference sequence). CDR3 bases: TGTGCCAGCAGTTTCCTTGGGGGCAATCAGCCCCAGCATTTT. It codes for CASSFLGGNQPQHF.

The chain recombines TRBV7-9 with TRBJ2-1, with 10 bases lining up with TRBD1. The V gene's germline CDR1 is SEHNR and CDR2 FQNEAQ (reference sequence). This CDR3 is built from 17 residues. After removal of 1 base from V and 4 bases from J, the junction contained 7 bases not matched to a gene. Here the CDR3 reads CASSLGLDRGRYNEQFF. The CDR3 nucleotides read TGTGCCAGCAGCTTAGGTTTAGACAGGGGGCGGTACAATGAGCAGTTCTTC.

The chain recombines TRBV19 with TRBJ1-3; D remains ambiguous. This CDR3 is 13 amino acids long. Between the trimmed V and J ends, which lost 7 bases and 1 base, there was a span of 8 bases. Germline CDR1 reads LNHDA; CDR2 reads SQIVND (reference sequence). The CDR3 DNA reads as TGTGCCAGTAACCCCTCTTCTGGAAACACCATATATTTT. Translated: CASNPSSGNTIYF.

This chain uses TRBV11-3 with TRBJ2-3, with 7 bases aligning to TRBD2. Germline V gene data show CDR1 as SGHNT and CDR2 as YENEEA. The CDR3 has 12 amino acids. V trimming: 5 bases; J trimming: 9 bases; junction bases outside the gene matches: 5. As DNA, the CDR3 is TGTGCCAGCAGCCCGACCGGGGGGACGCAGTATTTT. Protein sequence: CASSPTGGTQYF.

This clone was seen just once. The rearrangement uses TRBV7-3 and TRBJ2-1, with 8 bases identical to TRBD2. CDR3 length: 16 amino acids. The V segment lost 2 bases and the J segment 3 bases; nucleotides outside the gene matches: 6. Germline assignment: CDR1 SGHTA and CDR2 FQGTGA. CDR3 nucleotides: TGTGCCAGCAGCTTAGTTAGGACTAGCATCTACAATGAGCAGTTCTTC. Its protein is CASSLVRTSIYNEQFF.

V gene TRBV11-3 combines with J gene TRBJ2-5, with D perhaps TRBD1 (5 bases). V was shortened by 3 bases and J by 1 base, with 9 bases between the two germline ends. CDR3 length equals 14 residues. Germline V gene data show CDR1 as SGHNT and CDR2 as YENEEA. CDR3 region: CASSLRQGQETQYF. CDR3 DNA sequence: TGTGCCAGCAGCTTGCGGCAGGGCCAAGAGACCCAGTACTTC.